These 24 T cell receptor beta chains share one sample of origin, sequenced in a study of cytomegalovirus exposure and HLA in healthy donors. The PCR contained 60 Vbeta and 13 Jbeta primers. Measured with immunoSEQ multiplex PCR; TCRdb has only the in-frame clones, and not every one. Found here are more than 85,000 clones, about three quarters of them singletons; the top ten hold 10%. Specimen: PBMCs. Receptors were obtained from a man in his thirties or forties in good health and CMV-seropositive.

CDR3 nucleotides: TGTGCCAGCAGCACTCACTCGGGACAGTACTACGAGCAGTACTTC. This encodes CASSTHSGQYYEQYF. J is TRBJ2-7 and V is TRBV9; TRBD1 matches 7 bases. This CDR3 region has 15 residues. Germline CDR1 reads SGDLS; CDR2 reads YYNGEE. J was trimmed by 3 bases and V by 4 bases; bases with no gene match: 10. The variable domain in full, completed from reference TRBV9 and TRBJ2-7, reads DSGVTQTPKHLITATGQRVTLRCSPRSGDLSVYWYQQSLDQGLQFLIQYYNGEERAKGNILERFSAQQFPDLHSELNLSSLELGDSALYFCASSTHSGQYYEQYFGPGTRLTVT.

The chain carries TRBV28 and TRBJ2-4; a possible D gene is TRBD2 (6 bases). The V end lost 5 bases, the J end lost 1 base, and 12 bases lay between the germline ends. The CDR3 length is 15 residues. Germline V lookup: CDR1 MDHEN, CDR2 SYDVKM. The CDR3 sequence: CASSIGGSAKNIQYF. CDR3 bases: TGTGCCAGCAGTATTGGGGGGTCGGCCAAAAACATTCAGTACTTC.

This clone has just one count. The V call is TRBV5-5, the J call TRBJ1-2; weak D call: TRBD1 (5 bases). The CDR3 length is 14 residues. Trimming removed 1 base at V and 0 bases at J, with 7 bases between. CDR1 and CDR2 from the germline V gene are SGHKS and YYEKEE (reference sequence). The CDR3 DNA sequence: TGTGCCAGCAGCTTGCCGACAGCTAACTATGGCTACACCTTC. Its protein is CASSLPTANYGYTF.

CDR3 loop: CASSPGGSRGKLFF. The CDR3 bases are TGTGCCAGCAGTCCTGGGGGCAGTCGTGGAAAACTGTTTTTT. The chain links TRBV28 to TRBJ1-4; tentative D call: TRBD1 (6 bases). V lost 5 bases, J lost 10 bases, and 17 bases lay in between. Germline values: CDR1 MDHEN, CDR2 SYDVKM. The CDR3 has 14 residues.

This rearrangement joins TRBV4-1 to TRBJ2-1; TRBD1 agrees at 11 bases. Germline V gene lookup returns CDR1 MGHRA and CDR2 YSYEKL. This CDR3 is 17 amino acids long. After removal of 0 bases from V and 8 bases from J, the junction contained 9 bases not matched to a gene. The CDR3 loop reads CASSQEGQGAGVYEQFF. The CDR3 DNA sequence: TGCGCCAGCAGCCAAGAAGGACAGGGGGCGGGGGTCTATGAGCAGTTCTTC.

This chain links TRBV4-3 with TRBJ1-3; D is ambiguous. The germline gives CDR1 LGHNA, CDR2 YSLEER. V lost 1 base, J lost 9 bases, and 13 bases lay in between. The CDR3 spans 14 residues. CDR3 region: CASSQGNSGGTIYF. The CDR3 bases are TGCGCCAGCAGCCAAGGGAATTCTGGAGGCACCATATATTTT.

This rearrangement joins TRBV7-9 to TRBJ2-3, with 7 positions matching TRBD2. The CDR3 spans 14 residues. The V gene end was trimmed by 5 bases and the J gene end by 3 bases; junction bases not matched to a gene: 5. CDR1 and CDR2 (germline): SEHNR, FQNEAQ (reference sequence). CDR3 bases: TGTGCCAGCAGCCAAGGACTAGTTACAGATACGCAGTATTTT. It specifies CASSQGLVTDTQYF.

A few counts support this clone. CDR3: CASSYGQGQLEGYTF. The CDR3, as DNA: TGTGCCAGCAGTTACGGACAGGGCCAGCTCGAGGGCTACACCTTC. The V and J genes are TRBV5-5 and TRBJ1-2; 8 positions agree with TRBD1. V lost 5 bases and J lost 8; bases outside the gene matches: 14. Germline-derived CDR1 and CDR2 are SGHKS and YYEKEE (reference sequence). This CDR3 spans 15 amino acids.

This clone was seen more than once but under ten times. The chain links TRBV6-5 to TRBJ1-2; a possible D gene is TRBD1 (5 bases). Trimming took off 7 bases at V and 1 base at J, with 10 bases between the two ends. Looked up from germline, CDR1 is MNHEY and CDR2 is SVGAGI. This CDR3 comprises 13 residues. CDR3 protein: CASTTGVNYGYTF. The CDR3 nucleotides read TGTGCCAGCACCACAGGAGTTAACTATGGCTACACCTTC.

J is TRBJ1-5 and V is TRBV19; D unclear. CDR3 length: 13 amino acids. V lost 6 bases to trimming and J lost 3 bases, with 9 bases between them. Germline CDR1 reads LNHDA; CDR2 reads SQIVND (reference sequence). The CDR3 coding sequence is TGTGCCAGTAGCGGAGGAATCAATCAGCCCCAGCATTTT. Its translation: CASSGGINQPQHF.

The J gene is TRBJ2-1, the V gene TRBV11-3; 8 positions match TRBD2. Germline CDR1 and CDR2: SGHNT and YENEEA. This CDR3 is built from 19 residues. Trimming took 1 base from V and 0 from J; bases not matched to a gene: 11. The CDR3 region is CASSLGAFLAGSSYNEQFF. For the CDR3, the DNA is TGTGCCAGCAGCTTAGGTGCCTTTTTAGCGGGGAGCTCCTACAATGAGCAGTTCTTC.

This chain links TRBV27 with TRBJ2-1; TRBD2 agrees at 11 bases. The germline V gene has CDR1 MNHEY and CDR2 SMNVEV (reference sequence). V lost 3 bases to trimming and J lost 2 bases; unmatched junction nucleotides: 15. CDR3 length equals 20 residues. Here the CDR3 DNA reads TGTGCCAGCAGTTTGGAGTTGGGGCTAGCGGGGGGTTTCCCCTACAATGAGCAGTTCTTC. Translated, it gives CASSLELGLAGGFPYNEQFF.

The V and J genes are TRBV11-1 and TRBJ2-5; 8 bases fit TRBD2. TRBJ2-7 matches the DNA end more closely, so the J call is doubtful. This CDR3 has 15 amino acids. Germline V CDR1 and CDR2: SGHAT, FQDESV (reference sequence). In DNA, the CDR3 is TGTGCCAGCAGCCAAGCGAGCGGGGGCGTCTACGAGCAGTACTTC. Residues: CASSQASGGVYEQYF.

The rearrangement joins TRBV6-6 to TRBJ1-2; tentative D call: TRBD1 (5 bases). CDR3 length: 14 amino acids. V lost 6 bases, J lost 5 bases, and 16 bases lay in between. Per the germline V gene, CDR1 is MNHNY and CDR2 is SVGAGI (reference sequence). CDR3 nucleotides: TGTGCCAGCAGACCCGGGAGACAGACGTATGGCTACACCTTC. This encodes CASRPGRQTYGYTF.

J is TRBJ1-1 and V is TRBV5-1; D gene unclear. Trimming took 0 bases from V and 7 from J, leaving 10 bases between them. Germline V CDR1 and CDR2: SGHRS, YFSETQ. The CDR3 has 13 amino acids. DNA for the CDR3: TGCGCCAGCAGCTTGGCCGGGAGGAGTGAAGCTTTCTTT. Translation: CASSLAGRSEAFF. The entire variable domain, with the rest obtained from reference TRBV5-1 and TRBJ1-1, is as follows: KAGVTQTPRYLIKTRGQQVTLSCSPISGHRSVSWYQQTPGQGLQFLFEYFSETQRNKGNFPGRFSGRQFSNSRSEMNVSTLELGDSALYLCASSLAGRSEAFFGQGTRLTVV.

This CDR3 reads CASSYSPGSSQPQHF. CDR3 sequence (DNA): TGTGCCAGCAGTTACTCCCCAGGGTCGAGCCAGCCCCAGCATTTT. This chain uses TRBV6-5 with TRBJ1-5, with D perhaps TRBD1 (5 bases). The CDR3 totals 15 residues. V lost 0 bases, J lost 7 bases, and 13 bases lay in between. The germline V gene has CDR1 MNHEY and CDR2 SVGAGI.

The count of this clone is one. The V and J genes are TRBV5-1 and TRBJ1-2; 7 bases match TRBD1. This CDR3 is built from 13 residues. From germline, CDR1 is SGHRS and CDR2 YFSETQ. Trimming took 0 bases from V and 8 from J; bases not matched to a gene: 4. CDR3 coding DNA: TGCGCCAGCAGCTTGGAGACAGGGAGCGGCTACACCTTC. It codes for CASSLETGSGYTF.

The genes are TRBV29-1 and TRBJ1-1; no clear D. V lost 3 bases and J lost 5, with 7 bases in between. The CDR3 has 11 amino acids. In germline, CDR1 is SQVTM, CDR2 ANQGSEA. CDR3 in DNA: TGCAGCGTTGACGGGAGTACTGAAGCTTTCTTT. Translated: CSVDGSTEAFF.

This chain links TRBV18 with TRBJ2-3, with D unresolved. From germline, CDR1 is KGHSH and CDR2 LQKENI. V was shortened by 3 bases and J by 6 bases, with 13 bases between the two germline ends. This CDR3 has 14 amino acids. The CDR3 nucleotides read TGTGCCAGCTCACCCACCTGGCCCGGGGATACGCAGTATTTT. Translating it yields CASSPTWPGDTQYF.

This chain joins TRBV7-6 and TRBJ2-6; 9 nucleotides align to TRBD1. Germline-derived CDR1 and CDR2 are SGHVS and FNYEAQ. Trimming cost V 4 bases and J 12 bases; bases outside gene matches: 7. This CDR3 has 14 amino acids. The CDR3: CASSSGDRVPVLTF. The CDR3 DNA is TGTGCCAGCAGCTCCGGGGACAGGGTACCCGTCCTGACTTTC.

The V gene is TRBV27, the J gene TRBJ2-7, with D hard to call. This CDR3 has 16 amino acids. The germline V gene encodes CDR1 MNHEY and CDR2 SMNVEV (reference sequence). Deletions cut 1 base from V and 0 bases from J, with 13 bases between. The CDR3 nucleotides read TGTGCCAGCAGTTTATTGCCAGCTTACAGCTCCTACGAGCAGTACTTC. Its translation is CASSLLPAYSSYEQYF.

The chain has TRBV4-1 and TRBJ1-4, with a possible D match to TRBD1 (5 bases). This CDR3 spans 15 amino acids. V shed 1 base and J shed 6 bases, with 12 bases lying between them. Germline assignment: CDR1 MGHRA and CDR2 YSYEKL. The DNA for the CDR3 is TGCGCCAGCAGCCAAGCTGGGACTAGGCATGAAAAACTGTTTTTT. Protein sequence: CASSQAGTRHEKLFF.

This clone was detected a few times. The chain has TRBV4-3 and TRBJ2-7; 7 bases fit TRBD1. The CDR3 sequence is 14 residues long. The germline V gene has CDR1 LGHNA and CDR2 YSLEER. With V trimmed by 5 bases and J by 7 bases, 11 bases remained unmatched. This chain's CDR3 is CASSRGGVGWEQYF. Written as DNA, the CDR3 is TGCGCCAGCAGCAGAGGGGGCGTGGGCTGGGAGCAGTACTTC.

The chain recombines TRBV10-1 with TRBJ1-1, with D tentatively TRBD1 (6 bases). Germline V gives CDR1 WNHNN, CDR2 SYGVQD (reference sequence). The CDR3 contains 16 residues. V shed 6 bases and J shed 1 base, with 18 bases lying between them. The DNA of the CDR3 is TGCGCCAGCAGAGTGTTTCTGGGGGGGGCGAACACTGAAGCTTTCTTT. It encodes CASRVFLGGANTEAFF.